The next 8 T cell receptor beta chains were all read from a single sample in a study of shared clonotypes between healthy human individuals. Only in-frame clones appear in the TCRdb table, and some are missing; sequencing was by immunoSEQ multiplex PCR. The data hold 450,000 to 550,000 clones, with roughly 78% observed a single time. The specimen was PBMCs. Source of these receptors: a woman aged 40-49 years in good health. Some clones in this sample may be carry-over from other donors' samples.

This chain joins TRBV7-3 and TRBJ2-2, with a weak D call TRBD2 (6 bases). CDR1 is SGHTA and CDR2 is FQGTGA in the germline V gene. The CDR3 runs to 18 residues. Trimming left V 0 bases short and J 1 base short, with 15 bases between. CDR3 sequence reads: CASSLTGAGTLNTGELFF. The CDR3, as DNA: TGTGCCAGCAGCTTAACGGGCGCCGGGACTTTGAACACCGGGGAGCTGTTTTTT.

The chain has TRBV27 and TRBJ2-3; D remains ambiguous. This CDR3 has 12 residues. Germline CDR1 MNHEY, CDR2 SMNVEV (reference sequence). Trimming removed 3 bases at V and 6 bases at J, with 7 bases between. The CDR3 coding sequence is TGTGCCAGCAGTTTCCGAAAGGATACGCAGTATTTT. Protein: CASSFRKDTQYF.

The genes are TRBV11-3 and TRBJ2-5; 8 bases line up with TRBD1. This CDR3 contains 15 residues. Per the germline V gene, CDR1 is SGHNT and CDR2 is YENEEA. V gave up 1 base and J gave up 4 bases; unmatched junction bases: 5. The CDR3 DNA sequence: TGTGCCAGCAGCTTAGGCCAGGGGGCGGGAGAGACCCAGTACTTC. Translated, it gives CASSLGQGAGETQYF. Complete variable domain (other parts from reference TRBV11-3 and TRBJ2-5): EAGVVQSPRYKIIEKKQPVAFWCNPISGHNTLYWYLQNLGQGPELLIRYENEEAVDDSQLPKDRFSAERLKGVDSTLKIQPAELGDSAVYLCASSLGQGAGETQYFGPGTRLLVL.

J is TRBJ1-4 and V is TRBV4-1; no clear D. The V gene's germline CDR1 is MGHRA and CDR2 YSYEKL. The CDR3 extends over 15 amino acids. V shed 4 bases and J shed 3 bases, with 12 bases lying between them. The CDR3, as DNA: TGCGCCAGCAGCCGCCAGGAGGGAGCTAATGAAAAACTGTTTTTT. This translates into CASSRQEGANEKLFF.

The chain is built from TRBV11-2 and TRBJ1-4; no clear D. CDR1 SGHAT and CDR2 FQNNGV come from the germline V gene. CDR3 size: 16 residues. Trimming cost V 4 bases and J 4 bases, with 16 bases left between them. The CDR3 loop is CASSSSGRTLNEKLFF. CDR3 nucleotide sequence: TGTGCCAGCAGCTCCTCCGGACGGACCCTTAATGAAAAACTGTTTTTT.

This clone has just one count. The chain recombines TRBV7-3 with TRBJ2-6; D is unclear. Germline V gene sequence: CDR1 SGHTA, CDR2 FQGTGA. V lost 2 bases and J lost 2, with 1 base in between. CDR3 length: 13 amino acids. CDR3 amino acids: CASSLAGANVLTF. CDR3 sequence (DNA): TGTGCCAGCAGCTTAGCTGGGGCCAACGTCCTGACTTTC.

The chain employs TRBV7-3 and TRBJ1-2; no definite D call. This CDR3 has 12 amino acids. The germline CDR1 and CDR2 sequences are SGHTA and FQGTGA. Trimming removed 1 base from V and 8 bases from J, with 8 bases in between. CDR3 nucleotide sequence: TGTGCCAGCAGCTTAATTAGAACGGGCTACACCTTC. It yields the protein CASSLIRTGYTF.

This clone was counted at least ten times. The V and J genes are TRBV2 and TRBJ1-4; a weak D match, TRBD1 (5 bases). V was shortened by 6 bases and J by 6 bases, with 14 bases between the two germline ends. Germline V gene sequence: CDR1 SNHLY, CDR2 FYNNEI. The CDR3 contains 14 residues. As DNA, the CDR3 is TGTGCCAGCAGAACAGGCAGGGATTATGAAAAACTGTTTTTT. Its protein product is CASRTGRDYEKLFF.